These 18 T cell receptor beta chains came from one sample sequenced in a study of human T cells and chemical hapten exposure. MiXCR was run by TCRdb on the RACE reads, yielding one entry per CDR3 protein. The sample carries roughly 51,000 distinct CDR3 sequences, more than 9% recorded once. This sample's time point: pre-sensitization, week 0. Documented treatment: therapeutic diphenylcyclopropenone sensitization with weekly scalp DPC. The source was whole blood, collected in connection with sensitization to the hapten diphenylcyclopropenone (DPC). These receptors were collected from a man aged 35 to 55 with alopecia areata. Some clones in this sample may be carry-over from other donors' samples.

This clonotype was recorded many times. This sequence joins TRBV11-2 and TRBJ2-1; TRBD2 matches at 16 bases. Germline values: CDR1 SGHAT, CDR2 FQNNGV. J was trimmed by 10 bases and V by 5 bases; bases with no gene match: 11. This CDR3 comprises 17 residues. CDR3 loop: CASSPGTSGRASREQFF. The CDR3 region has the DNA TGTGCCAGCAGCCCTGGGACTAGCGGGAGGGCCAGTAGGGAGCAGTTCTTC.

The CDR3 loop reads CASSRGGWEQFF. For the CDR3, the DNA is TGTGCCAGCAGCCGAGGGGGTTGGGAGCAGTTCTTC. The V and J genes are TRBV28 and TRBJ2-1; D is perhaps TRBD1 (6 bases). Germline V lookup: CDR1 MDHEN, CDR2 SYDVKM. CDR3 size: 12 residues. V was pared by 6 bases and J by 10 bases, with 13 bases between.

The chain carries TRBV5-1 and TRBJ2-7; 12 nucleotides agree with TRBD2. Germline V gene sequence: CDR1 SGHRS, CDR2 YFSETQ. V shed 0 bases and J 5 bases; nucleotides not matched to a gene: 12. CDR3 size: 18 residues. The DNA of the CDR3 is TGCGCCAGCAGCTTGGAAACTAGCGGGAGGCGCCGGTCCGACGAGCAGTACTTC. Its translation is CASSLETSGRRRSDEQYF.

This clonotype has at least ten counts. CDR3 nucleotide sequence: TGTGCCAGCAGCTTAGACTACAATGAGCAGTTCTTC. It is translated as CASSLDYNEQFF. This chain joins TRBV9 and TRBJ2-1; unclear D gene. Germline V gives CDR1 SGDLS, CDR2 YYNGEE. The V end was cut by 4 bases, the J end by 3 bases, with 5 bases between. This CDR3 has 12 residues.

This clonotype was detected only a few times. This chain connects TRBV12-3 or TRBV12-4 to TRBJ1-5, with unresolved D. The V and J ends lost 6 bases and 5 bases respectively, with 11 bases between them. The CDR3 consists of 13 residues. The CDR3 region has the DNA TGTGCCAGCAGCCTTACCCCCGATCAGCCCCAGCATTTT. This gives the protein CASSLTPDQPQHF.

The V call is TRBV4-3, the J call TRBJ2-3; D gene uncertain. Between the trimmed V and J ends, which lost 0 bases and 2 bases, there was a span of 12 bases. This CDR3 is 16 amino acids long. Germline CDR1 LGHNA, CDR2 YSLEER. CDR3 loop: CASSQEYNGPTDTQYF. As DNA, the CDR3 is TGCGCCAGCAGCCAAGAGTACAACGGTCCCACAGATACGCAGTATTTT.

J is TRBJ2-1 and V is TRBV9, with 10 positions matching TRBD1. V was clipped by 0 bases and J by 5 bases; unmatched bases: 8. Per germline, CDR1 SGDLS and CDR2 YYNGEE. The length of the CDR3 is 17 residues. CDR3 DNA: TGTGCCAGCAGCGTAGTTCCCCTAGGGACAGGGGACAATGAGCAGTTCTTC. It specifies CASSVVPLGTGDNEQFF. Looking up the rest from reference TRBV9 and TRBJ2-1 gives the full variable domain: DSGVTQTPKHLITATGQRVTLRCSPRSGDLSVYWYQQSLDQGLQFLIQYYNGEERAKGNILERFSAQQFPDLHSELNLSSLELGDSALYFCASSVVPLGTGDNEQFFGPGTRLTVL.

This clonotype was counted ten times or more. The chain recombines TRBV7-9 with TRBJ2-1; D is perhaps TRBD1 (6 bases). The V gene's germline CDR1 is SEHNR and CDR2 FQNEAQ (reference sequence). Trimming cost V 5 bases and J 5 bases, with 13 bases left between them. The CDR3 covers 14 residues. CDR3 amino acids: CASSGWTADNEQFF. Here the CDR3 DNA reads TGTGCCAGCAGCGGATGGACAGCCGACAATGAGCAGTTCTTC.

This clonotype occurred many times. The V call is TRBV12-3 or TRBV12-4, the J call TRBJ1-1; 7 bases match TRBD1. J lost 2 bases, V lost 5 bases, and 8 bases had no gene match. The CDR3 sequence is 15 residues long. Written as DNA, the CDR3 is TGTGCCAGCAGTCCCCCGGGACAGATAAACACTGAAGCTTTCTTT. It codes for CASSPPGQINTEAFF.

This clonotype was detected only a few times. V usage is TRBV19 and J usage is TRBJ1-6; 7 bases are shared with TRBD1. Germline V gene data show CDR1 as LNHDA and CDR2 as SQIVND (reference sequence). This CDR3 contains 14 residues. V dropped 5 bases and J dropped 6; count of bases not matched to a gene: 4. The chain's CDR3 is CASSGTAFNSPLHF. The CDR3 region has the DNA TGTGCCAGTAGTGGGACAGCGTTTAATTCACCCCTCCACTTT.

The chain has TRBV20-1 and TRBJ2-7; the D gene could be TRBD1 or TRBD2 (5 bases each). The CDR3 length is 12 residues. Germline loops: CDR1 DFQATT, CDR2 SNEGSKA (reference sequence). The V gene lost 6 bases and the J gene lost 7 bases, with 16 bases spanning the gap. The CDR3 DNA is TGCAGTGCAGACGTCCGAGGGGTGGAGCAGTACTTC. Translating it yields CSADVRGVEQYF.

This clonotype was counted many times. The chain carries TRBV28 and TRBJ2-1; D ambiguous. The CDR3 extends over 11 amino acids. Germline V gene data show CDR1 as MDHEN and CDR2 as SYDVKM. V was clipped by 2 bases and J by 8 bases, with 4 bases between them. This CDR3 reads CASSLQYEQFF. Written as DNA, the CDR3 is TGTGCCAGCAGTTTACAGTATGAGCAGTTCTTC.

This clonotype was detected ten times or more. V and J are TRBV12-3 or TRBV12-4 and TRBJ2-1; 7 positions agree with TRBD2. J lost 9 bases, V lost 5 bases, and 1 base had no gene match. The CDR3 has 11 amino acids. The CDR3, as DNA: TGTGCCAGCAGTCCTAGCGGTGAGCAGTTCTTC. It specifies CASSPSGEQFF.

This clonotype was recorded many times. The CDR3 loop reads CASSLGQSYNEQFF. The CDR3 nucleotides are TGTGCCAGCAGCTTAGGACAGTCCTACAATGAGCAGTTCTTC. The chain couples TRBV7-8 to TRBJ2-1; TRBD1 might be the D (5 bases). Per germline, CDR1 SGHVS and CDR2 FQNEAQ. The V and J ends lost 1 base and 1 base respectively, with 5 bases between them. This CDR3 is built from 14 residues.

In this sample, this clonotype turned up many times. The V call is TRBV19, the J call TRBJ2-1; TRBD2 matches 7 bases. The CDR3 sequence is 15 residues long. V lost 3 bases to trimming and J lost 2 bases; unmatched junction nucleotides: 4. Germline CDR1 reads LNHDA; CDR2 reads SQIVND (reference sequence). The CDR3, as DNA: TGTGCCAGTAGTATTACGGGAGGTACCTACAATGAGCAGTTCTTC. Amino acid sequence: CASSITGGTYNEQFF.

This clonotype was found many times. This chain uses TRBV20-1 with TRBJ2-5; maybe TRBD1 (6 bases). Trimming stripped 6 bases from V and 7 bases from J, with 27 bases between. CDR1 and CDR2 from the germline V gene are DFQATT and SNEGSKA (reference sequence). The CDR3 is 16 amino acids. Here the CDR3 DNA reads TGCAGTGCCCTCGAACTGGGCAGGGGCCCGTGGGGGACCCAGTACTTC. Its translation is CSALELGRGPWGTQYF.

This clonotype was seen many times. The chain carries TRBV7-9 and TRBJ2-1, with D perhaps matching TRBD1 (5 bases). Trimming left V 5 bases short and J 8 bases short, with 19 bases between. CDR3 size: 15 residues. From germline, CDR1 is SEHNR and CDR2 FQNEAQ (reference sequence). The CDR3: CASSPGASRIYEQFF. As DNA, the CDR3 is TGTGCCAGCAGCCCTGGGGCCTCTAGAATCTATGAGCAGTTCTTC.

V and J are TRBV30 and TRBJ2-3; TRBD1 matches 9 bases. The J segment lost 2 bases and the V segment lost 6 bases, leaving 12 bases of the junction unmatched. The CDR3 is 16 residues long. The germline gives CDR1 GTSNPN, CDR2 SVGIG (reference sequence). In nucleotides, the CDR3 is TGTGCCTGTCCCCTGCGGGGGACAGGGATCACAGATACGCAGTATTTT. It yields the protein CACPLRGTGITDTQYF.